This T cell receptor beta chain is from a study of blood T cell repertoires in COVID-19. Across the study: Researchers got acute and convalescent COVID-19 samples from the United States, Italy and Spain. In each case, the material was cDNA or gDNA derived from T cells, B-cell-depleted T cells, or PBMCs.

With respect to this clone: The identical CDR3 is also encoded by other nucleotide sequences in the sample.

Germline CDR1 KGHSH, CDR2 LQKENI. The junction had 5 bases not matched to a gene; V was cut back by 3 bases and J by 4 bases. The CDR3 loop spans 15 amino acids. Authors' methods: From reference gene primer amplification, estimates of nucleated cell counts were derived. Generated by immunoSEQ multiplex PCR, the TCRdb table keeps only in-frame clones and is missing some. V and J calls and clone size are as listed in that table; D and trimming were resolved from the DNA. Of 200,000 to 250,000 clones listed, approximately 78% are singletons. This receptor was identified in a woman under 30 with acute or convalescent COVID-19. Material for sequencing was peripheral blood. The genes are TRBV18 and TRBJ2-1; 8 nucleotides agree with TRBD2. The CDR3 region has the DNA TGTGCCAGCTCACCGGGACTAGTTTTGTACAATGAGCAGTTCTTC. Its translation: CASSPGLVLYNEQFF.